The 21 T cell receptor beta chains presented below share a single source sample, sequenced in a study of blood T cell repertoires in COVID-19 (dated by TCRdb to about 2020). Library construction relied on the immunoSEQ multiplex PCR assay. Here the immuneACCESS table is served through TCRdb, limited to in-frame sequences with V and J called. Missing clones are a known gap in these copies; in checked studies unresolved V genes cover under half, and the rest lacks a known reason. Across this sample there are about 320,000 clones, with roughly 90% seen only once. The top ten clonotypes cover under 6.5% of the sample. Sequencing used peripheral blood. These receptors all stem from a man aged 18 to 30 who had recovered from COVID-19.

The CDR3 region has the DNA TGTGCCACCAGTGATACAGGGCGGGAGACCCAGTACTTC. Protein sequence: CATSDTGRETQYF. The V gene is TRBV24-1, the J gene TRBJ2-5; TRBD1 might be the D (6 bases). The CDR3 extends over 13 amino acids. CDR1 and CDR2 from the germline V gene are KGHDR and SFDVKD. V dropped 3 bases and J dropped 5 bases, with 9 bases sitting between them.

The chain has TRBV5-4 and TRBJ1-1; possible D gene TRBD1, 5 bases. The V gene's germline CDR1 is SGHNT and CDR2 YYREEE (reference sequence). Trimming stripped 7 bases from V and 8 bases from J, with 18 bases between. This CDR3 spans 13 amino acids. CDR3 loop: CASGTQGSREAFF. For the CDR3, the DNA is TGTGCCAGCGGTACTCAGGGCTCGAGGGAAGCTTTCTTT.

The gene calls are TRBV1 and TRBJ1-5. TRBV1 is assigned pseudogene status. CDR3 length: 16 residues. The CDR3 loop is CTSSQGMDSYNQPQHF. The DNA of the CDR3 is TGCACCAGCAGCCAAGGGATGGACTCGTACAATCAGCCCCAGCATTTT.

A few counts support this clone. The J gene is TRBJ1-3, the V gene TRBV7-2, with 11 nucleotides matching TRBD1. The CDR3 sequence is 15 residues long. J was trimmed by 8 bases and V by 3 bases; bases with no gene match: 6. Germline loops: CDR1 SGHTA, CDR2 FQGNSA. The CDR3 here is CASSLRTGGVDTIYF. The CDR3 DNA sequence: TGTGCCAGCAGCTTGCGGACAGGGGGCGTCGACACCATATATTTT.

The V call is TRBV6-5, the J call TRBJ1-1; no reliable D call. The CDR3 totals 15 residues. Trimming left V 0 bases short and J 0 bases short, with 8 bases between. Germline V gene lookup returns CDR1 MNHEY and CDR2 SVGAGI. The DNA for the CDR3 is TGTGCCAGCAGTTACTCGCGGACTGTGAACACTGAAGCTTTCTTT. It is translated as CASSYSRTVNTEAFF.

The chain's CDR3 is CASSRGNPEAKNIQYF. DNA of the CDR3: TGCGCCAGCAGCCGCGGGAACCCAGAAGCCAAAAACATTCAGTACTTC. The chain employs TRBV5-1 and TRBJ2-4; D might be TRBD2 (6 bases). Germline V gene lookup returns CDR1 SGHRS and CDR2 YFSETQ. V was pared by 4 bases and J by 0 bases, with 14 bases between. CDR3 length: 16 amino acids.

Details on this clone: Distinct nucleotide sequences in the sample also encode this CDR3. The chain is built from TRBV6-5 and TRBJ1-1; D is undetermined. Germline CDR1 is MNHEY and CDR2 is SVGAGI. This CDR3 has 12 amino acids. V was shortened by 5 bases and J by 0 bases, with 4 bases between the two germline ends. The CDR3 loop reads CASSTVNTEAFF. CDR3 in DNA: TGTGCCAGCAGTACGGTGAACACTGAAGCTTTCTTT.

Only a few counts were recorded for this clone. The gene calls are TRBV5-6 and TRBJ1-5; D ambiguous. Trimming left V 0 bases short and J 0 bases short, with 4 bases between. This CDR3 is built from 14 residues. In germline, CDR1 is SGHDT, CDR2 YYEEEE. CDR3 coding DNA: TGTGCCAGCAGCTTGGGCAGTAGCAATCAGCCCCAGCATTTT. Amino acid sequence: CASSLGSSNQPQHF.

This clone was seen once. V usage is TRBV4-3 and J usage is TRBJ2-5; 8 bases are shared with TRBD1. The germline gives CDR1 LGHNA, CDR2 YSLEER. The V gene end was trimmed by 3 bases and the J gene end by 1 base; junction bases not matched to a gene: 1. The CDR3 covers 14 residues. CDR3 sequence reads: CASSQDRVQETQYF. CDR3 bases: TGCGCCAGCAGCCAGGACAGGGTCCAAGAGACCCAGTACTTC.

The chain has TRBV6-5 and TRBJ1-1; D is unresolved. CDR1 is MNHEY, CDR2 SVGAGI, per germline. CDR3 length equals 14 residues. The V end lost 5 bases, the J end lost 2 bases, and 12 bases lay between the germline ends. Written as DNA, the CDR3 is TGTGCCAGCAGTCCCAGCGATTCTAACACTGAAGCTTTCTTT. It yields the protein CASSPSDSNTEAFF.

The chain combines TRBV27 with TRBJ2-7; 7 nucleotides line up with TRBD1. Per the germline V gene, CDR1 is MNHEY and CDR2 is SMNVEV (reference sequence). The CDR3 runs to 14 residues. Losses at the gene ends were 1 base for V and 3 bases for J; bases not matched to a gene: 3. CDR3 DNA: TGTGCCAGCAGTTTATGGGCAGGGGGCTACGAGCAGTACTTC. Residues: CASSLWAGGYEQYF.

This chain links TRBV4-1 with TRBJ2-7; possible D gene TRBD1, 6 bases. The CDR3 contains 15 residues. V was pared by 1 base and J by 0 bases, with 10 bases between. The germline V gene encodes CDR1 MGHRA and CDR2 YSYEKL. CDR3 in amino acids: CASSQGADSSYEQYF. In DNA form, the CDR3 reads TGCGCCAGCAGCCAAGGCGCGGACAGCTCCTACGAGCAGTACTTC.

This clone occurred a few times. Other nucleotide sequences in the sample specify the same CDR3. The rearrangement uses TRBV3-1 (or the pseudogene TRBV3-2) and TRBJ1-1, with D perhaps TRBD1 (5 bases). The CDR3 consists of 14 residues. V gave up 4 bases and J gave up 3 bases, with 12 bases separating them. The germline CDR1 and CDR2 sequences are LGHDT and YNNKEL (reference sequence). CDR3 loop: CASSPGGDDTEAFF. The CDR3 DNA sequence: TGTGCCAGCAGCCCCGGGGGGGACGACACTGAAGCTTTCTTT.

The J gene is TRBJ1-1, the V gene TRBV19; D call uncertain. This CDR3 is built from 14 residues. CDR1 and CDR2 (germline): LNHDA, SQIVND (reference sequence). The germline V and J ends were trimmed by 3 bases and 0 bases, with 8 bases remaining between them. The chain's CDR3 is CASSMNTLNTEAFF. The CDR3 DNA follows: TGTGCCAGTAGTATGAACACCTTGAACACTGAAGCTTTCTTT.

The chain combines TRBV14 with TRBJ2-7, with 11 nucleotides matching TRBD1. The germline V gene has CDR1 SGHDN and CDR2 FVKESK. CDR3 size: 14 residues. V was pared by 5 bases and J by 2 bases, with 2 bases of the junction left unmatched. The CDR3 nucleotides read TGTGCCAGCAGCTGGGGACAGGGGGCCTACGAGCAGTACTTC. The encoded protein is CASSWGQGAYEQYF.

V usage is TRBV6-2 or TRBV6-3 and J usage is TRBJ1-4; 7 nucleotides align to TRBD1. This CDR3 region has 15 residues. Trimming took 2 bases from V and 4 from J; bases not matched to a gene: 4. Germline CDR1 MNHEY, CDR2 SVGEGT. The CDR3 sequence is CASSYGTAFNEKLFF. In nucleotides, the CDR3 is TGTGCCAGCAGTTACGGGACAGCTTTTAATGAAAAACTGTTTTTT.

The rearrangement links TRBV4-2 to TRBJ1-3, with TRBD1 matching over 8 bases. With 0 bases clipped from V and 0 bases from J, the junction kept 7 bases outside the gene matches. Germline V lookup: CDR1 LGHNA, CDR2 YNFKEQ. The CDR3 extends over 18 amino acids. This chain's CDR3 is CASSQDSQGAFSGNTIYF. CDR3 DNA sequence: TGTGCCAGCAGCCAAGATTCGCAGGGGGCCTTCTCTGGAAACACCATATATTTT.

V and J are TRBV5-8 and TRBJ2-7; the match to TRBD2 covers 8 bases. The germline V gene encodes CDR1 SGHTS and CDR2 YDEGEE. This CDR3 is built from 14 residues. The V gene end was trimmed by 2 bases and the J gene end by 2 bases; junction bases not matched to a gene: 3. CDR3: CASSFSGGAYEQYF. In DNA, the CDR3 is TGTGCCAGCAGCTTCTCGGGGGGGGCCTACGAGCAGTACTTC.

The genes are TRBV30 and TRBJ2-7, with D possibly being TRBD1 (7 bases). V gave up 4 bases and J gave up 5 bases, with 18 bases separating them. The CDR3 is 14 residues long. Germline V lookup: CDR1 GTSNPN, CDR2 SVGIG (reference sequence). The CDR3 reads CAWTPGGGGHEQYF. CDR3 coding DNA: TGTGCCTGGACCCCTGGTGGAGGGGGCCACGAGCAGTACTTC.

V is TRBV2 and J is TRBJ1-1; 7 nucleotides agree with TRBD1. The CDR3 consists of 14 residues. Looked up from germline, CDR1 is SNHLY and CDR2 is FYNNEI. J was trimmed by 2 bases and V by 8 bases; bases with no gene match: 8. The CDR3 bases are TGTGCCAGCGTCCCCGGGACAGCAAACACTGAAGCTTTCTTT. It translates to CASVPGTANTEAFF.

J is TRBJ1-3 and V is TRBV6-1; possible D gene TRBD1, 6 bases. The V and J ends lost 2 bases and 0 bases respectively, with 14 bases between them. Germline CDR1 and CDR2: MNHNS and SASEGT. This CDR3 comprises 17 residues. The CDR3 DNA is TGTGCCAGCAGTGAATCGGGACACCTAGACTCTGGAAACACCATATATTTT. Encoded protein: CASSESGHLDSGNTIYF.